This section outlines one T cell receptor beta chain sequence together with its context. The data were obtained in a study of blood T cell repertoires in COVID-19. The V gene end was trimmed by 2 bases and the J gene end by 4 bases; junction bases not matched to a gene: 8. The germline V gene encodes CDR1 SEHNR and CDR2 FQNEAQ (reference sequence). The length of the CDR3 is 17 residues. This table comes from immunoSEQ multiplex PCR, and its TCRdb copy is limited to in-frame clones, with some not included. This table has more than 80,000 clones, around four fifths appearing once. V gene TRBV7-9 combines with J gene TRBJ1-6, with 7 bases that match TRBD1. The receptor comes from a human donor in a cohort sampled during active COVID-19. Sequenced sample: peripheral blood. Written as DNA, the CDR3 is TGTGCCAGCAGCTTAAACGGAGGGACAGCTTATAATTCACCCCTCCACTTT. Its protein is CASSLNGGTAYNSPLHF.